Included here is one T cell receptor beta chain sequence, with context. This sample stems from a study of blood T cell repertoires in COVID-19. As processed by the authors: Amplification from reference gene primers served as the basis for estimated nucleated cell counts. Method: immunoSEQ multiplex PCR; TCRdb's copy keeps in-frame clones and lacks some. V, J and clone size are those of that table, while D and trimming were read from the DNA. The sample shows 310,000 or so clones, roughly 90% of them seen only once. CDR1 is MNHEY, CDR2 SMNVEV, per germline (reference sequence). With 6 bases clipped from V and 5 bases from J, the junction kept 15 bases outside the gene matches. The CDR3 is 17 residues long.

This TCR was sampled from a woman aged 18-29 years with acute COVID-19. The material sequenced was PBMCs or T cells enriched from blood (not recorded which). This chain links TRBV27 with TRBJ2-5; 10 bases match TRBD2. The CDR3 sequence: CASSKVRRAGGGETQYF. The CDR3 bases are TGTGCCAGCAGCAAGGTCCGCCGAGCGGGAGGGGGTGAGACCCAGTACTTC.